The clone carrying this T cell receptor beta chain showed up just a few times. What it binds is unknown. These data belong to a study of T cells after yellow fever vaccination. Points from the study as a whole: Shared CD4/CD8 clonotypes were a small share, likely from convergent recombination.

V lost 1 base and J 3 bases, leaving 17 bases between the germline ends. The CDR3 runs to 17 residues. Germline V lookup: CDR1 MGHRA, CDR2 YSYEKL. One entry per CDR3 protein, called by TCRdb with MiXCR from the 5' RACE reads. The data hold around 350,000 distinct CDR3 sequences, with roughly 10% observed a single time. The clonotype comes from a man between 18 and 29 years old who received the YFV17D yellow fever vaccine. The material was PBMCs, obtained on the day of the first yellow fever vaccination. The chain is built from TRBV4-1 and TRBJ2-3, with D perhaps matching TRBD2 (7 bases). The CDR3, as DNA: TGCGCCAGCAGCCAAGTAGGAGGGGGGGGCCTTACAGATACGCAGTATTTT. It translates to CASSQVGGGGLTDTQYF.